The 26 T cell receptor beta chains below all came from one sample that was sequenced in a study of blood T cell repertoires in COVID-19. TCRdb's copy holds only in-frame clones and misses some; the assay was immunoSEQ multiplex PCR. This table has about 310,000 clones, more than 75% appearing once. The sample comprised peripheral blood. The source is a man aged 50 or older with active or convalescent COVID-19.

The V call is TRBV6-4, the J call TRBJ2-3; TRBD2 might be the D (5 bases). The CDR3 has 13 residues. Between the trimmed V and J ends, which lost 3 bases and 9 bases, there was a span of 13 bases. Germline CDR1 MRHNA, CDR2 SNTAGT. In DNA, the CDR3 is TGTGCCAGCAGTGAGGGAGCTACCCAGACGCAGTATTTT. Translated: CASSEGATQTQYF.

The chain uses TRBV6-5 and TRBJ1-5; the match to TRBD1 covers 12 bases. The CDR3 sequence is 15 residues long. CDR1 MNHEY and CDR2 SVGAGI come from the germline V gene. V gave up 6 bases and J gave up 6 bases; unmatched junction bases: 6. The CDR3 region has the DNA TGTGCCAGCAGGGAGGGACAGGGGGCTAGTCAGCCCCAGCATTTT. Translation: CASREGQGASQPQHF.

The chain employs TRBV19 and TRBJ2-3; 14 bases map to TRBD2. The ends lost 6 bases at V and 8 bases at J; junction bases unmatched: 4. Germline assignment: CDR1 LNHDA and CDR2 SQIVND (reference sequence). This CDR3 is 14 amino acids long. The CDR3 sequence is CASRGTSGRSTQYF. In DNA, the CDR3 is TGTGCCAGTAGGGGGACTAGCGGGAGAAGTACGCAGTATTTT.

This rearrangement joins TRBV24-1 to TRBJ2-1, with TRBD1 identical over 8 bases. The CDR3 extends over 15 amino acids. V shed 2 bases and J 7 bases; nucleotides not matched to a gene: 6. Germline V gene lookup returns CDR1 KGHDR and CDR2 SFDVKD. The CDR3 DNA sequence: TGTGCCACCAGTGATTCCCTCAGGGGGCTAAATGAGCAGTTCTTC. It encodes CATSDSLRGLNEQFF.

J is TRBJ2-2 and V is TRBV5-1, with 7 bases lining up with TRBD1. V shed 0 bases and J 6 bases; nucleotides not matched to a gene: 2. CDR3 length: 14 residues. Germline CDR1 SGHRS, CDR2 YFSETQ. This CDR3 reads CASSLGQGAGELFF. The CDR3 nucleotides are TGCGCCAGCAGCTTGGGTCAGGGGGCCGGGGAGCTGTTTTTT.

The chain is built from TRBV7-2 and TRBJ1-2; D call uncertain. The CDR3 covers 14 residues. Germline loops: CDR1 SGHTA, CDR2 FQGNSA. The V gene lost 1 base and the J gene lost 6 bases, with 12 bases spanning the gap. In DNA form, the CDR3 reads TGTGCCAGCAGCTTAGGGGCTCAATCCCATGGCTACACCTTC. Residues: CASSLGAQSHGYTF.

In nucleotides, the CDR3 is TGTGCCACCAGCAGGAGGACTAGCGGGAGAACAGATACGCAGTATTTT. Residues: CATSRRTSGRTDTQYF. The V gene is TRBV15, the J gene TRBJ2-3; 13 nucleotides match TRBD2. Germline V gene sequence: CDR1 LNHNV, CDR2 YYDKDF (reference sequence). This CDR3 spans 16 amino acids. The trim removed 3 bases at V and 3 bases at J, leaving 3 bases unmatched.

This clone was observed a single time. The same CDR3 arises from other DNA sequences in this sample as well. CDR3 region: CASRGQPNQPQHF. The CDR3 nucleotides read TGTGCCAGCCGCGGACAGCCCAATCAGCCCCAGCATTTT. V and J are TRBV2 and TRBJ1-5; D is possibly TRBD1 (6 bases). CDR1 is SNHLY, CDR2 FYNNEI, per germline. This CDR3 comprises 13 residues. The V gene lost 8 bases and the J gene lost 3 bases, with 11 bases spanning the gap.

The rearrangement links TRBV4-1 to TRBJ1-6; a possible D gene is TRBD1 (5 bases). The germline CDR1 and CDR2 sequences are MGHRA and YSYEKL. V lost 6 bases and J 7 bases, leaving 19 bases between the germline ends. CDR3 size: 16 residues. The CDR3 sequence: CASRQKIDAGNSPLHF. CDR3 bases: TGCGCCAGCAGACAAAAGATCGACGCAGGGAATTCACCCCTCCACTTT.

In DNA form, the CDR3 reads TGTGCCAGCAGCTTAGCAGGACATAGCAATCAGCCCCAGCATTTT. Its translation: CASSLAGHSNQPQHF. The chain carries TRBV7-9 and TRBJ1-5, with a tentative D call TRBD1 (5 bases). This CDR3 region has 15 residues. Germline CDR1 reads SEHNR; CDR2 reads FQNEAQ (reference sequence). V was cut by 0 bases and J by 0 bases, with 6 bases left in between.

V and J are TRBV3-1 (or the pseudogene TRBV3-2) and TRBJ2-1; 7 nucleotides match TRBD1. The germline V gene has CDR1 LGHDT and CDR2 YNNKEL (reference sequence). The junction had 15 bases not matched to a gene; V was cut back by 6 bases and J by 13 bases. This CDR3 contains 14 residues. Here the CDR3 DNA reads TGTGCCAGCAGAGACAGGGCCGTGCGGACAGCCCAGTTCTTC. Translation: CASRDRAVRTAQFF.

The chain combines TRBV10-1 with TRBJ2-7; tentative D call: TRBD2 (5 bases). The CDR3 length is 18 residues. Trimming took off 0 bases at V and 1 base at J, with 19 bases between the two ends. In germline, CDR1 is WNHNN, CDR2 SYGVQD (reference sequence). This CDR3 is CASSESGWTLACSYEQYF. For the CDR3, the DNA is TGCGCCAGCAGTGAGTCGGGTTGGACTTTGGCCTGTTCCTACGAGCAGTACTTC.

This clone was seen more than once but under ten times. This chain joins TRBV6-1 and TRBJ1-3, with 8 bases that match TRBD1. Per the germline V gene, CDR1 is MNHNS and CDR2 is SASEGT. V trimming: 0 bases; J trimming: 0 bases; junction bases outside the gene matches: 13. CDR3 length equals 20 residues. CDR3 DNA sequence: TGTGCCAGCAGTGAAGCGAGCAGGGGGCTCGTCTCCGACTCTGGAAACACCATATATTTT. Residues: CASSEASRGLVSDSGNTIYF.

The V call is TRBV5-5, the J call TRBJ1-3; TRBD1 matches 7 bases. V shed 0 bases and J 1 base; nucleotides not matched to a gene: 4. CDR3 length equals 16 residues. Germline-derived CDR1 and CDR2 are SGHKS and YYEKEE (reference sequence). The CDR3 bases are TGTGCCAGCAGCTTGGGGATACAGGGGTCTGGAAACACCATATATTTT. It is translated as CASSLGIQGSGNTIYF.

CDR3 nucleotides: TGTGCCAGCAGGGCTCATAATACAGGGGTCTATGGCTACACCTTC. Its protein is CASRAHNTGVYGYTF. The rearrangement uses TRBV28 and TRBJ1-2, with 7 bases aligning to TRBD1. The CDR3 contains 15 residues. Germline V gene sequence: CDR1 MDHEN, CDR2 SYDVKM. V was clipped by 6 bases and J by 4 bases; unmatched bases: 11.

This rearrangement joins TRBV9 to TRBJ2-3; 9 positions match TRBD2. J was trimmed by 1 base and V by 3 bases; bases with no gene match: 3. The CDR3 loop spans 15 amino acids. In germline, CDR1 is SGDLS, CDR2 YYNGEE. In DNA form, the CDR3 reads TGTGCCAGCAGCGCGGCTAGCGGGGGCACAGATACGCAGTATTTT. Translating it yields CASSAASGGTDTQYF.

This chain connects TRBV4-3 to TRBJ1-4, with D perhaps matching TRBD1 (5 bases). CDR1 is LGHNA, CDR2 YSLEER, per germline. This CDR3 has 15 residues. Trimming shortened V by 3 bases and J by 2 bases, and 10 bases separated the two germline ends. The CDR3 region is CASSQSGITNEKLFF. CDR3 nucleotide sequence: TGCGCCAGCAGCCAGTCAGGGATTACTAATGAAAAACTGTTTTTT.

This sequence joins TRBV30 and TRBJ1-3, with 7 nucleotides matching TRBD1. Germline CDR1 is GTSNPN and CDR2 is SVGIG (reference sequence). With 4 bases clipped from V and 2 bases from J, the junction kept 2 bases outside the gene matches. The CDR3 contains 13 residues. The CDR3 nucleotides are TGTGCCTGGACGACAGGGCCTGGAAACACCATATATTTT. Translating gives CAWTTGPGNTIYF.

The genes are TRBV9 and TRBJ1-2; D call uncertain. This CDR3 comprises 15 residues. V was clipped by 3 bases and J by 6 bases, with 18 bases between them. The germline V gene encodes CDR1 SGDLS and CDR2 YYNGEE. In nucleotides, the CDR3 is TGTGCCAGCAGCGCTTTTCCCGTCGACACGAATGGCTACACCTTC. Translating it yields CASSAFPVDTNGYTF.

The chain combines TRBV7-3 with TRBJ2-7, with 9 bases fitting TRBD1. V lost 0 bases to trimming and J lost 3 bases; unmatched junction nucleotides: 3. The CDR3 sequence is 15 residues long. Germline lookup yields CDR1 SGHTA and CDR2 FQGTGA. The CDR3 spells CASSLTGQGYYEQYF. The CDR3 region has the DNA TGTGCCAGCAGCTTAACGGGACAGGGCTACTACGAGCAGTACTTC.

This CDR3 reads CAISERTGHQPQHF. Written as DNA, the CDR3 is TGTGCCATCAGTGAGAGAACAGGGCACCAGCCCCAGCATTTT. This rearrangement joins TRBV10-3 to TRBJ1-5; tentatively, D is TRBD1 (6 bases). The CDR3 is 14 amino acids. Germline V CDR1 and CDR2: ENHRY, SYGVKD. The V end was cut by 2 bases, the J end by 7 bases, with 12 bases between.

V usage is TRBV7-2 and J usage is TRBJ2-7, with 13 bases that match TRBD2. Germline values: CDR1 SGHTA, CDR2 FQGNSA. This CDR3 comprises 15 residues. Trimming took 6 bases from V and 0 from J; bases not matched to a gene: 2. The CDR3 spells CASRTSGGSSYEQYF. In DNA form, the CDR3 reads TGTGCCAGCAGGACTAGCGGGGGGAGCTCCTACGAGCAGTACTTC.

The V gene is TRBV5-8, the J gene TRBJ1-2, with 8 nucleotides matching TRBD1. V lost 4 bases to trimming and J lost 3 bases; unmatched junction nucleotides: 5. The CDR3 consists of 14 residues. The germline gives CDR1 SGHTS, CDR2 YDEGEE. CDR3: CASSPKQGDYGYTF. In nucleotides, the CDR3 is TGTGCCAGCAGCCCAAAACAGGGGGACTATGGCTACACCTTC.

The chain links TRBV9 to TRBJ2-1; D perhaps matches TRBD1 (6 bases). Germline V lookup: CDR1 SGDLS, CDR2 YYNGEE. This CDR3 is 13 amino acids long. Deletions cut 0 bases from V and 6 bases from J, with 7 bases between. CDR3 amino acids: CASSVARGNEQFF. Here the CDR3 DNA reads TGTGCCAGCAGCGTAGCCAGGGGCAATGAGCAGTTCTTC.

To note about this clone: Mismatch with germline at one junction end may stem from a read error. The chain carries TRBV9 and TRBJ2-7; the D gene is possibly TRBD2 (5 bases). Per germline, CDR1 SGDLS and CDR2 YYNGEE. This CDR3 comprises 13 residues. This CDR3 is CAQRAAVSSEQYF. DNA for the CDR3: TGTGCCCAGAGGGCAGCGGTGTCCTCCGAGCAGTACTTC.

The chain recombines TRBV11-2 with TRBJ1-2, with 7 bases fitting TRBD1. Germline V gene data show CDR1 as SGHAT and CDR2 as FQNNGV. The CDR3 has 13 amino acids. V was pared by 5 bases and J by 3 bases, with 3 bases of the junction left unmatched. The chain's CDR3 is CASSLGTDYGYTF. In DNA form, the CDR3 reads TGTGCCAGCAGCCTCGGGACAGACTATGGCTACACCTTC.